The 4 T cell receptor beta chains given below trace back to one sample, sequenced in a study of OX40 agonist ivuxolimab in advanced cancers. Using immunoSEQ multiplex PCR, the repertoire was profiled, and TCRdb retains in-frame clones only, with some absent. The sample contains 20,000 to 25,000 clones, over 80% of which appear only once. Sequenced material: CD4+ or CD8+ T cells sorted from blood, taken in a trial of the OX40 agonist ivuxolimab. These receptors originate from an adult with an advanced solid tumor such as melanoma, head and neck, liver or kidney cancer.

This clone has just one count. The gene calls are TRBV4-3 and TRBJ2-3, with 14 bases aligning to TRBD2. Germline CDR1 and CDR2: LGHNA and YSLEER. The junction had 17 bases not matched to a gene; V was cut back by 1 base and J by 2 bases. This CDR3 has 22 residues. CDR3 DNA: TGCGCCAGCAGCCAAGGACTAGCGGGAGGGCGGACCGATCACTATTTCACAGATACGCAGTATTTT. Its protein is CASSQGLAGGRTDHYFTDTQYF.

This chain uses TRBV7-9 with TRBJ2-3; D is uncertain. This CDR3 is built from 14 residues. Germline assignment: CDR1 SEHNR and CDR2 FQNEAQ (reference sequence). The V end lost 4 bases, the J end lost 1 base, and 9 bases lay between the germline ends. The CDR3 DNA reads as TGTGCCAGCAGCTCTCCCCTGGGCACAGATACGCAGTATTTT. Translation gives CASSSPLGTDTQYF.

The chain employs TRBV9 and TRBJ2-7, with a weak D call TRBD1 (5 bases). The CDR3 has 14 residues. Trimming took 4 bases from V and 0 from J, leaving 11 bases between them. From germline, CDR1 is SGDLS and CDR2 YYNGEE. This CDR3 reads CASSRADTSYEQYF. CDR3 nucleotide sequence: TGTGCCAGCAGCAGGGCGGACACCTCCTACGAGCAGTACTTC.

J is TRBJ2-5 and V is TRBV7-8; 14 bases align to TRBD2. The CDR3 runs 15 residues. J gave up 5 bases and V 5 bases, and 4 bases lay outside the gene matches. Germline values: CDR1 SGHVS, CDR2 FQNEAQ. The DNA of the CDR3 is TGTGCCAGCAGCGGACTAGCGGGAGGTGTGGAGACCCAGTACTTC. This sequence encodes CASSGLAGGVETQYF.